This passage covers 21 T cell receptor beta chains from one sample sequenced in a study of T cell changes during pregnancy in multiple sclerosis. Sequencing used immunoSEQ multiplex PCR; TCRdb keeps in-frame clones, though not all of them. The sample has over 90,000 clones; over 85% are singletons. Sequencing was performed on peripheral blood, taken after pregnancy. These receptors came from a female donor with multiple sclerosis, enrolled in a pregnancy study.

The rearrangement links TRBV7-9 to TRBJ2-5, with D hard to call. CDR3 length: 14 residues. Germline V gene lookup returns CDR1 SEHNR and CDR2 FQNEAQ (reference sequence). The V and J ends lost 6 bases and 1 base respectively, with 12 bases between them. The CDR3 spells CASSPTGPQETQYF. The CDR3 coding sequence is TGTGCCAGCAGTCCTACTGGGCCCCAAGAGACCCAGTACTTC.

The rearrangement uses TRBV14 and TRBJ2-1, with 7 bases that match TRBD2. The ends lost 1 base at V and 7 bases at J; junction bases unmatched: 4. This CDR3 has 14 residues. Germline CDR1 is SGHDN and CDR2 is FVKESK. The CDR3 bases are TGTGCCAGCAGCCAAGGACTAGCTCGAAATGAGCAGTTCTTC. Protein product: CASSQGLARNEQFF.

The chain links TRBV11-2 to TRBJ2-2, with unresolved D. The ends were cut back, 2 bases at V and 4 bases at J, with 11 bases in the middle. Germline CDR1 SGHAT, CDR2 FQNNGV. The CDR3 has 15 amino acids. DNA of the CDR3: TGTGCCAGCAGCTTAACCCTATCGGGCACCGGGGAGCTGTTTTTT. This translates into CASSLTLSGTGELFF.

Concerning this clone itself: This may arise from a read error, as a much more abundant clone is one base away. V and J are TRBV27 and TRBJ1-2; unclear D gene. V dropped 4 bases and J dropped 2 bases, with 8 bases sitting between them. Germline loops: CDR1 MNHEY, CDR2 SMNVEV (reference sequence). The CDR3 covers 13 residues. This CDR3 is CASSYEGNYGYTF. The DNA for the CDR3 is TGTGCCAGCAGTTACGAGGGAAACTATGGCTACACCTTC.

V gene TRBV5-4 combines with J gene TRBJ2-5; 14 bases match TRBD2. The CDR3 has 15 residues. Looked up from germline, CDR1 is SGHNT and CDR2 is YYREEE (reference sequence). Trimming cost V 3 bases and J 7 bases; bases outside gene matches: 5. The CDR3 is CASSSGTSGSGTQYF. The CDR3 DNA reads TGTGCCAGCAGCTCGGGGACTAGCGGGAGCGGGACCCAGTACTTC.

The chain employs TRBV7-8 and TRBJ1-1, with no clear D. The CDR3 covers 15 residues. V was shortened by 1 base and J by 0 bases, with 9 bases between the two germline ends. Germline CDR1 is SGHVS and CDR2 is FQNEAQ. DNA for the CDR3: TGTGCCAGCAGCTTAGTTAGCAGCCTGAACACTGAAGCTTTCTTT. It specifies CASSLVSSLNTEAFF.

The chain is built from TRBV27 and TRBJ2-3, with a weak D call TRBD1 (6 bases). The V end was cut by 3 bases, the J end by 4 bases, with 14 bases between. The germline gives CDR1 MNHEY, CDR2 SMNVEV (reference sequence). The CDR3 is made up of 15 amino acids. CDR3 protein: CASSFYRVGADTQYF. The CDR3 nucleotides are TGTGCCAGCAGTTTTTACAGGGTAGGGGCAGATACGCAGTATTTT.

The rearrangement joins TRBV29-1 to TRBJ2-5; D possibly corresponds to TRBD1 (6 bases). Germline V CDR1 and CDR2: SQVTM, ANQGSEA. The CDR3 is 15 residues long. The V end was cut by 5 bases, the J end by 5 bases, with 21 bases between. As DNA, the CDR3 is TGCAGCGTTCGGCGATTACAGGGTGTCGTCGAGACCCAGTACTTC. It codes for CSVRRLQGVVETQYF.

The rearrangement uses TRBV7-6 and TRBJ2-6, with D possibly being TRBD2 (6 bases). Looked up from germline, CDR1 is SGHVS and CDR2 is FNYEAQ. V was shortened by 0 bases and J by 4 bases, with 10 bases between the two germline ends. This CDR3 is built from 16 residues. CDR3: CASSLALGRGANVLTF. The CDR3 DNA is TGTGCCAGCAGCTTAGCGCTAGGGAGGGGGGCCAACGTCCTGACTTTC.

V and J are TRBV19 and TRBJ1-1; weak D call: TRBD1 (5 bases). The CDR3 spans 12 residues. CDR1 is LNHDA, CDR2 SQIVND, per germline (reference sequence). With 9 bases removed from V and 0 bases from J, the gap between germline ends came to 8 bases. The CDR3 bases are TGTGCCAGCCAGACAGTGAACACTGAAGCTTTCTTT. It codes for CASQTVNTEAFF.

The chain combines TRBV4-1 with TRBJ2-7, with TRBD1 matching over 11 bases. Looked up from germline, CDR1 is MGHRA and CDR2 is YSYEKL. V shed 4 bases and J 9 bases; nucleotides not matched to a gene: 11. CDR3 size: 15 residues. CDR3 protein: CASSLGQGAKAGQYF. In DNA form, the CDR3 reads TGCGCCAGCAGCCTCGGACAGGGGGCGAAAGCTGGGCAGTACTTC.

This sequence joins TRBV18 and TRBJ1-3; 9 bases fit TRBD1. V shed 3 bases and J 4 bases; nucleotides not matched to a gene: 10. Germline V gene lookup returns CDR1 KGHSH and CDR2 LQKENI. The CDR3 runs 17 residues. The CDR3 spells CASSPIVGTGIGNTIYF. DNA for the CDR3: TGTGCCAGCTCACCTATAGTAGGGACAGGGATCGGAAACACCATATATTTT.

The chain joins TRBV6-6 to TRBJ2-1; unclear D gene. CDR3 length equals 12 residues. The V and J ends lost 6 bases and 6 bases respectively, with 9 bases between them. In germline, CDR1 is MNHNY, CDR2 SVGAGI (reference sequence). CDR3 nucleotide sequence: TGTGCCAGCAGAAGCGCCGGCAATGAGCAGTTCTTC. Protein product: CASRSAGNEQFF.

V is TRBV7-9 and J is TRBJ2-5; weak D call: TRBD1 (5 bases). V was clipped by 5 bases and J by 7 bases, with 20 bases between them. This CDR3 is built from 15 residues. Germline-derived CDR1 and CDR2 are SEHNR and FQNEAQ (reference sequence). CDR3 nucleotide sequence: TGTGCCAGCAGCCCTGACAGAGTGAGTCCCGGGACCCAGTACTTC. This sequence encodes CASSPDRVSPGTQYF.

This rearrangement joins TRBV11-2 to TRBJ2-1; 7 positions agree with TRBD2. Germline CDR1 SGHAT, CDR2 FQNNGV. The CDR3 runs 14 residues. With V trimmed by 7 bases and J by 4 bases, 7 bases remained unmatched. The CDR3 spells CASTRAGRYNEQFF. In nucleotides, the CDR3 is TGTGCCAGCACCCGAGCGGGGCGGTACAATGAGCAGTTCTTC. The full variable domain, with the rest looked up from reference TRBV11-2 and TRBJ2-1, is EAGVAQSPRYKIIEKRQSVAFWCNPISGHATLYWYQQILGQGPKLLIQFQNNGVVDDSQLPKDRFSAERLKGVDSTLKIQPAKLEDSAVYLCASTRAGRYNEQFFGPGTRLTVL.

The chain carries TRBV5-1 and TRBJ2-1, with 8 positions matching TRBD1. In germline, CDR1 is SGHRS, CDR2 YFSETQ. CDR3 size: 13 residues. The J segment lost 6 bases and the V segment lost 2 bases, leaving 1 base of the junction unmatched. The CDR3 spells CASSFGQGNEQFF. The CDR3 coding sequence is TGCGCCAGCAGCTTTGGACAGGGCAATGAGCAGTTCTTC.

The V gene is TRBV19, the J gene TRBJ2-5; 7 positions agree with TRBD2. From germline, CDR1 is LNHDA and CDR2 SQIVND (reference sequence). This CDR3 is 14 amino acids long. Trimming took 8 bases from V and 1 from J; bases not matched to a gene: 7. CDR3 nucleotide sequence: TGTGCCAGTGGCAGCGGGGCCCCCCAAGAGACCCAGTACTTC. Its translation is CASGSGAPQETQYF.

The chain uses TRBV19 and TRBJ2-7; 7 bases fit TRBD1. J gave up 4 bases and V 4 bases, and 16 bases lay outside the gene matches. The CDR3 extends over 17 amino acids. The germline V gene has CDR1 LNHDA and CDR2 SQIVND (reference sequence). CDR3 residues: CASSTETGTASSYEQYF. The CDR3 DNA is TGTGCCAGTAGTACCGAAACCGGGACAGCATCATCGTACGAGCAGTACTTC.

This rearrangement joins TRBV5-4 to TRBJ2-5, with 8 positions matching TRBD1. Trimming cost V 2 bases and J 2 bases; bases outside gene matches: 5. Germline V CDR1 and CDR2: SGHNT, YYREEE (reference sequence). This CDR3 comprises 15 residues. CDR3 loop: CASSFPQGGQETQYF. The DNA for the CDR3 is TGTGCCAGCAGCTTCCCACAGGGGGGACAAGAGACCCAGTACTTC.

This chain joins TRBV2 and TRBJ2-1; 8 positions match TRBD2. The V segment lost 9 bases and the J segment 6 bases; nucleotides outside the gene matches: 7. Germline CDR1 reads SNHLY; CDR2 reads FYNNEI. CDR3 size: 13 residues. The CDR3 DNA sequence: TGTGCCAGGAGACTAGCGAGAGGCAATGAGCAGTTCTTC. Translated: CARRLARGNEQFF.

The chain combines TRBV28 with TRBJ2-7, with D maybe TRBD2 (6 bases). CDR3 length: 13 amino acids. V lost 3 bases and J lost 2, with 8 bases in between. The V gene's germline CDR1 is MDHEN and CDR2 SYDVKM. The CDR3 nucleotides read TGTGCCAGCAGTTTCCCGGGAGCCTACGAGCAGTACTTC. It encodes CASSFPGAYEQYF.